The text below deals with one T cell receptor (beta chain). The target antigen is unknown. The data originate from a study of T cell responses to AZD1222 COVID-19 vaccine. Findings and caveats of the study: Vaccine-related CD4 TCRs covered spike, predominating at 160-218 and 743-854.

Germline CDR1 and CDR2: SGHDT and YYEEEE. This CDR3 contains 15 residues. Trimming pared 2 bases from V and 4 bases from J, leaving 10 bases between. TCRdb's table, derived via immunoSEQ multiplex PCR, lists solely in-frame clones and lacks some. The sample includes some 130,000 clones, approximately 85% of them seen just once. This chain connects TRBV5-6 to TRBJ1-6, with D unclear. This TCR was recovered from an adult who received the MenACWY meningococcal vaccine as a control. Sequencing was performed on peripheral blood, taken 28 days after the second dose of the MenACWY control vaccine. The CDR3 DNA sequence: TGTGCCAGCAGCTTCGGCACCGGGTATAATTCACCCCTCCACTTT. Translation gives CASSFGTGYNSPLHF.